Following are 20 T cell receptor beta chains from one sample sequenced in a study of cytomegalovirus exposure and HLA in healthy donors. The PCR made use of 60 Vbeta and 13 Jbeta primers. Profiled with immunoSEQ multiplex PCR; TCRdb holds only in-frame clones, not every one. The sample consists of about 130,000 clones, roughly 82% of them appearing once. Source material: PBMCs. The receptors here all came from a male donor in good health and CMV-seropositive.

J is TRBJ2-1 and V is TRBV6-6; a possible D gene is TRBD1 (6 bases). The CDR3 extends over 15 amino acids. V was trimmed by 0 bases and J by 9 bases, leaving 15 bases between them. CDR1 is MNHNY, CDR2 SVGAGI, per germline (reference sequence). The CDR3 bases are TGTGCCAGCAGTTACTCCCCCCAGGGGAACAGTGAGCAGTTCTTC. Translation gives CASSYSPQGNSEQFF.

The rearrangement uses TRBV29-1 and TRBJ1-3, with 8 bases fitting TRBD1. Germline V gives CDR1 SQVTM, CDR2 ANQGSEA. The CDR3 is made up of 14 amino acids. The V and J ends lost 3 bases and 4 bases, in that order; junction bases with no gene match: 5. The CDR3 is CSVDSRGPGNTIYF. In DNA form, the CDR3 reads TGCAGCGTTGACTCCAGGGGGCCCGGAAACACCATATATTTT.

The chain is built from TRBV28 and TRBJ2-7; the match to TRBD1 covers 9 bases. The CDR3 runs 14 residues. Looked up from germline, CDR1 is MDHEN and CDR2 is SYDVKM. The ends lost 6 bases at V and 2 bases at J; junction bases unmatched: 5. DNA for the CDR3: TGTGCCAGCAGGCGGACAGGGGACCCCTACGAGCAGTACTTC. Its translation: CASRRTGDPYEQYF.

The chain has TRBV6-5 and TRBJ2-7; possibly TRBD1 for D (6 bases). CDR3 length: 14 residues. Germline values: CDR1 MNHEY, CDR2 SVGAGI. V dropped 2 bases and J dropped 6 bases, with 14 bases sitting between them. The chain's CDR3 is CASSYLAGALEQYF. CDR3 bases: TGTGCCAGCAGTTACCTGGCAGGGGCTCTCGAGCAGTACTTC.

This rearrangement joins TRBV6-1 to TRBJ2-6; D may be TRBD1 (5 bases). The germline V and J ends were trimmed by 4 bases and 1 base, with 8 bases remaining between them. The CDR3 consists of 15 residues. Per germline, CDR1 MNHNS and CDR2 SASEGT. CDR3 amino acids: CASSVRQSGANVLTF. The CDR3, as DNA: TGTGCCAGCAGTGTGAGACAGTCTGGGGCCAACGTCCTGACTTTC.

Turning to this clone: The final CDR3 position lacks the conserved phenylalanine or tryptophan, pointing to a likely read error. The rearrangement uses TRBV6-6 and TRBJ2-7; possibly TRBD1 for D (5 bases). There are 13 residues in the CDR3. Looked up from germline, CDR1 is MNHNY and CDR2 is SVGAGI (reference sequence). Trimming left V 7 bases short and J 5 bases short, with 15 bases between. CDR3 DNA sequence: TGTGCCAGCAAGGCTGCAGGGTGGAACGAGCAGTACCTC. Translating gives CASKAAGWNEQYL.

This chain connects TRBV6-1 to TRBJ2-7; TRBD2 agrees at 8 bases. The V gene end was trimmed by 2 bases and the J gene end by 4 bases; junction bases not matched to a gene: 7. This CDR3 comprises 15 residues. Germline-derived CDR1 and CDR2 are MNHNS and SASEGT. The CDR3, as DNA: TGTGCCAGCAGTGAATTGCAGCGGGGGAGGTACGAGCAGTACTTC. It specifies CASSELQRGRYEQYF.

This chain links TRBV6-4 with TRBJ1-2; D not certain. The CDR3 runs 13 residues. Trimming shortened V by 1 base and J by 7 bases, and 10 bases separated the two germline ends. Germline V gene lookup returns CDR1 MRHNA and CDR2 SNTAGT. The CDR3 DNA reads TGTGCCAGCAGTGACTATTCAGGTCTTGGCTACACCTTC. This sequence encodes CASSDYSGLGYTF.

The J gene is TRBJ2-2, the V gene TRBV6-5; D is unresolved. The CDR3 extends over 13 amino acids. Trimming took 3 bases from V and 3 from J, leaving 5 bases between them. Germline V gene lookup returns CDR1 MNHEY and CDR2 SVGAGI. The CDR3 is CASSYRDTGELFF. CDR3 nucleotide sequence: TGTGCCAGCAGTTATCGGGACACCGGGGAGCTGTTTTTT.

The chain couples TRBV7-9 to TRBJ1-1; the D is unclear. Trimming removed 3 bases at V and 6 bases at J, with 5 bases between. The CDR3 has 11 residues. Germline V gene data show CDR1 as SEHNR and CDR2 as FQNEAQ (reference sequence). The chain's CDR3 is CASSFSPEAFF. Here the CDR3 DNA reads TGTGCCAGCAGCTTTAGTCCTGAAGCTTTCTTT.

The rearrangement uses TRBV19 and TRBJ2-3; TRBD1 is a possible D gene (7 bases). The germline gives CDR1 LNHDA, CDR2 SQIVND (reference sequence). CDR3 size: 15 residues. The ends were cut back, 5 bases at V and 3 bases at J, with 15 bases in the middle. The DNA for the CDR3 is TGTGCCAGTAGTCTTTTGCAGGGGGGTACAGATACGCAGTATTTT. This codes for CASSLLQGGTDTQYF. The full variable domain, rest sourced from reference TRBV19 and TRBJ2-3, is DGGITQSPKYLFRKEGQNVTLSCEQNLNHDAMYWYRQDPGQGLRLIYYSQIVNDFQKGDIAEGYSVSREKKESFPLTVTSAQKNPTAFYLCASSLLQGGTDTQYFGPGTRLTVL.

In this sample, this clone turned up a few times. The J gene is TRBJ2-2, the V gene TRBV19, with D possibly being TRBD1 (5 bases). V lost 1 base and J lost 7, with 19 bases in between. The CDR3 covers 17 residues. Germline CDR1 and CDR2: LNHDA and SQIVND (reference sequence). In DNA, the CDR3 is TGTGCCAGTAGTATAGCCCCTCGGTTAGGGGTTGGCGGGGAGCTGTTTTTT. Amino acids: CASSIAPRLGVGGELFF.

The chain combines TRBV5-4 with TRBJ2-7; 7 bases fit TRBD1. The CDR3 is 15 residues long. After removal of 3 bases from V and 4 bases from J, the junction contained 10 bases not matched to a gene. CDR1 is SGHNT and CDR2 is YYREEE in the germline V gene (reference sequence). Here the CDR3 reads CASSSRQGTLYEQYF. CDR3 coding DNA: TGTGCCAGCAGCTCCCGACAGGGAACTTTGTACGAGCAGTACTTC. The full variable domain, rest sourced from reference TRBV5-4 and TRBJ2-7, is ETGVTQSPTHLIKTRGQQVTLRCSSQSGHNTVSWYQQALGQGPQFIFQYYREEENGRGNFPPRFSGLQFPNYSSELNVNALELDDSALYLCASSSRQGTLYEQYFGPGTRLTVT.

The chain links TRBV13 to TRBJ2-7; 9 nucleotides align to TRBD2. V gave up 3 bases and J gave up 4 bases; unmatched junction bases: 10. The CDR3 consists of 16 residues. Germline V gives CDR1 PRHDT, CDR2 FYEKMQ (reference sequence). DNA of the CDR3: TGTGCCAGCAGCTTTATTAGCGGGAGTGAACTTTACGAGCAGTACTTC. Protein sequence: CASSFISGSELYEQYF.

V and J are TRBV28 and TRBJ2-7, with 13 nucleotides matching TRBD2. V was clipped by 3 bases and J by 4 bases; unmatched bases: 9. The germline CDR1 and CDR2 sequences are MDHEN and SYDVKM. The CDR3 is 17 residues long. The CDR3 loop is CASSFSLRTSGSYEQYF. CDR3 DNA: TGTGCCAGCAGTTTCTCCCTTAGGACTAGCGGGAGTTACGAGCAGTACTTC. Filled out from reference TRBV28 and TRBJ2-7, the complete variable domain reads DVKVTQSSRYLVKRTGEKVFLECVQDMDHENMFWYRQDPGLGLRLIYFSYDVKMKEKGDIPEGYSVSREKKERFSLILESASTNQTSMYLCASSFSLRTSGSYEQYFGPGTRLTVT.

The V call is TRBV10-3, the J call TRBJ1-5; perhaps TRBD1 as D (5 bases). Trimming left V 6 bases short and J 6 bases short, with 15 bases between. This CDR3 has 14 residues. Germline V lookup: CDR1 ENHRY, CDR2 SYGVKD. CDR3 nucleotides: TGTGCCATCAGCGACAGTGGAAGGGGTCAGCCCCAGCATTTT. Its protein is CAISDSGRGQPQHF.

The chain joins TRBV10-3 to TRBJ1-2; 9 bases map to TRBD1. Germline trimming cut 4 bases from V and 6 bases from J; bases unmatched to any gene: 6. Per the germline V gene, CDR1 is ENHRY and CDR2 is SYGVKD. CDR3 length: 14 amino acids. CDR3 residues: CAISGPGQGDGYTF. The CDR3 DNA sequence: TGTGCCATCAGTGGTCCGGGACAGGGAGATGGCTACACCTTC.

This sequence joins TRBV7-9 and TRBJ1-2, with 8 bases fitting TRBD1. This CDR3 region has 15 residues. Germline trimming cut 5 bases from V and 3 bases from J; bases unmatched to any gene: 8. CDR1 and CDR2 from the germline V gene are SEHNR and FQNEAQ (reference sequence). The CDR3, as DNA: TGTGCCAGCAGCACCCTCAGGGGGCTGGACTATGGCTACACCTTC. This encodes CASSTLRGLDYGYTF.

The V gene is TRBV19, the J gene TRBJ1-1; 8 bases are shared with TRBD1. The CDR3 sequence is 17 residues long. The junction had 14 bases not matched to a gene; V was cut back by 5 bases and J by 3 bases. Germline loops: CDR1 LNHDA, CDR2 SQIVND (reference sequence). The CDR3 spells CASSVVGGRGLDTEAFF. The CDR3 nucleotides read TGTGCCAGTAGTGTTGTGGGTGGCAGGGGGCTCGACACTGAAGCTTTCTTT.

The chain is built from TRBV5-6 and TRBJ2-2, with 7 nucleotides matching TRBD2. J lost 0 bases, V lost 3 bases, and 5 bases had no gene match. This CDR3 is built from 16 residues. Germline assignment: CDR1 SGHDT and CDR2 YYEEEE. This CDR3 reads CASSWGGNANTGELFF. The DNA for the CDR3 is TGTGCCAGCAGCTGGGGGGGAAACGCGAACACCGGGGAGCTGTTTTTT.